A selection of T cell receptor beta chains follows, all from one sample in a study of T cell responses to AZD1222 COVID-19 vaccine. The data were produced by immunoSEQ multiplex PCR, yet TCRdb's version contains in-frame clones alone and is incomplete. The data hold about 92,000 clones, with approximately 91% observed a single time. The starting material was peripheral blood, obtained on day 0 of AZD1222 vaccination. The receptor set was obtained from an adult in good health. The CDR3 runs from the conserved cysteine through the conserved F or W. The D gene is left open where the match is weak. Size values are once, few and many counts, or a class for expanded clones, and some rows have none.

d_gene	abundance	j_gene	v_gene	CDR3nt	CDR3aa
NA	NA	TRBJ2-7	TRBV7-6	TGTGCCAGCACCCTAAACCCCACCGGGGGAGGTATCTACGAGCAGTACTTC	CASTLNPTGGGIYEQYF
NA	NA	TRBJ2-7	TRBV19	TGTGCCAGTAGTATCCAGGGTCGACCCTACGAGCAGTACTTC	CASSIQGRPYEQYF
NA	NA	TRBJ1-1	TRBV5-4	TGTGCCAGCAGCCCGCCTCGGGGGAACACTGAAGCTTTCTTT	CASSPPRGNTEAFF
NA	once	TRBJ1-5	TRBV6-5	TGTGCCAGCAGCGGCCAGGGAGTTAGCAATCAGCCCCAGCATTTT	CASSGQGVSNQPQHF
TRBD2	NA	TRBJ2-3	TRBV2	TGTGCCAGCACTAGAATGACTAGCGGGGGGGCAGATACGCAGTATTTT	CASTRMTSGGADTQYF
TRBD2	NA	TRBJ2-3	TRBV6-4	TGTGCCAGCAGTGACCAAGCGGGGGGGCCGGCAGATACGCAGTATTTT	CASSDQAGGPADTQYF
NA	NA	TRBJ2-1	TRBV6-2/TRBV6-3	TGTGCCAGCAGCTTGGGACAAGCCGGTTACAATGAGCAGTTCTTC	CASSLGQAGYNEQFF
TRBD1	NA	TRBJ2-7	TRBV4-2	TGTGCCAGCAGCCAAGTTTCCGGGACAGGCACCTACGAGCAGTACTTC	CASSQVSGTGTYEQYF
TRBD1	NA	TRBJ2-7	TRBV6-5	TGTGCCAGCACCCGGACAGGGATCTACGAGCAGTACTTC	CASTRTGIYEQYF
NA	once	TRBJ2-2	TRBV10-3	TGTGCCATCAGTGAATGGGGGGGCGACACCGGGGAGCTGTTTTTT	CAISEWGGDTGELFF
NA	NA	TRBJ1-5	TRBV28	TGTGCCAGCAGTACGGCTGGGGTCAGGCAGCCCCAGCATTTT	CASSTAGVRQPQHF
NA	NA	TRBJ2-5	TRBV20-1	TGCAGTGCGCGGATGGTGGAGACCCAGTACTTC	CSARMVETQYF
TRBD1	NA	TRBJ1-1	TRBV28	TGTGTTGTGGACAGGGGGGCTGAAGCTTTCTTT	CVVDRGAEAFF
NA	NA	TRBJ1-6	TRBV6-4	TGTGCCAGCAGTGCCAGGGCCCATAATTCACCCCTCCACTTT	CASSARAHNSPLHF
NA	NA	TRBJ1-2	TRBV7-2	TGTGCCAGCAGCTTAGTGAGCAGACAACCTAACTATGGCTACACCTTC	CASSLVSRQPNYGYTF